These 2 T cell receptor beta chains came from one sample sequenced in a study of control samples from healthy donors and cancer patients. Profiling relied on immunoSEQ multiplex PCR, and the TCRdb table lists in-frame clones only, not all of them. The table records over 100,000 clones, 80% to 95% of them present only once. The sample comprised blood. The receptors here all came from a man between 40 and 49 years old in good health.

V is TRBV6-5 and J is TRBJ1-4; possibly TRBD1 for D (5 bases). CDR3 length: 14 amino acids. With 6 bases removed from V and 5 bases from J, the gap between germline ends came to 13 bases. From germline, CDR1 is MNHEY and CDR2 SVGAGI. This chain's CDR3 is CASSYDRQNEKLFF. The CDR3, as DNA: TGTGCCAGCAGCTACGACAGACAAAATGAAAAACTGTTTTTT.

This chain links TRBV5-1 with TRBJ1-5, with 7 bases aligning to TRBD1. CDR1 SGHRS and CDR2 YFSETQ come from the germline V gene. CDR3 length: 15 residues. V lost 8 bases, J lost 3 bases, and 11 bases stayed unmatched. The CDR3 DNA follows: TGCGCCAGACTCACCTCCGGGACAGTCAATCAGCCCCAGCATTTT. Encoded protein: CARLTSGTVNQPQHF.